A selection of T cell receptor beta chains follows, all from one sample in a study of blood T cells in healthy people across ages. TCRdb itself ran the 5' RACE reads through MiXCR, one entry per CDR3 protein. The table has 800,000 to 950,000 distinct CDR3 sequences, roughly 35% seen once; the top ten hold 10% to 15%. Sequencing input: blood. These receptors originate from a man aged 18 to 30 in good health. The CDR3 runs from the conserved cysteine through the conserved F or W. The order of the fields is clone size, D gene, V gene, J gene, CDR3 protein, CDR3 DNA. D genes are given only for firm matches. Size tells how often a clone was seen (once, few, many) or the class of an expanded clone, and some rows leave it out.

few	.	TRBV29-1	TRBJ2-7	CSVVPGSSYEQYF	TGCAGCGTTGTTCCGGGGAGCTCCTACGAGCAGTACTTC
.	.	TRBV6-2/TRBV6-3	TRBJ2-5	CASNRQGLVQYF	TGTGCCAGCAATCGACAGGGACTGGTCCAGTACTTC
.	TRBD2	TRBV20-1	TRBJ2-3	CSPRGGGSTDTQYF	TGCAGCCCCCGCGGCGGGGGTAGTACAGATACGCAGTATTTT
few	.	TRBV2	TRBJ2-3	CASVRTHTDTQYF	TGTGCCAGCGTCAGGACACACACAGATACGCAGTATTTT
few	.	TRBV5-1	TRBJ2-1	CASSFERTYNEQFF	TGCGCCAGCAGCTTCGAGAGAACCTACAATGAGCAGTTCTTC
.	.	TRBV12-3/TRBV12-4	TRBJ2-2	CASFGGFSNTGELFF	TGTGCCAGTTTCGGTGGATTCTCGAACACCGGGGAGCTGTTTTTT
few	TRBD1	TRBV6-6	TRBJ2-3	CASSWPGQGQDTQYF	TGTGCCAGCAGTTGGCCGGGACAGGGCCAAGATACGCAGTATTTT
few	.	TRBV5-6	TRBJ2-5	CASSVIGTDQETQYF	TGTGCCAGCAGCGTGATTGGGACGGACCAAGAGACCCAGTACTTC
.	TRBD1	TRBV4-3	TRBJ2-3	CASSPGQGFTDTQYF	TGCGCCAGCAGCCCCGGACAGGGGTTCACAGATACGCAGTATTTT
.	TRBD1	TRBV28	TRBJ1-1	CASIITRDSTEAFF	TGTGCCAGCATCATCACCAGGGACAGCACTGAAGCTTTCTTT
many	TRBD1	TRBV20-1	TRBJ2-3	CSAPLPTGGSPDTQYF	TGCAGTGCTCCTTTACCCACAGGGGGGTCACCAGATACGCAGTATTTT
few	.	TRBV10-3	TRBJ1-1	CATGQTNTEAFF	TGTGCCACCGGACAGACGAACACTGAAGCTTTCTTT
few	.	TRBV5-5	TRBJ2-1	CASSLVPRVNNEQFF	TGTGCCAGCAGCTTAGTCCCCCGGGTCAACAATGAGCAGTTCTTC
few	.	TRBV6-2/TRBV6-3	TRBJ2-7	CASSRLSYEQYF	TGTGCCAGCAGCCGCCTCTCCTACGAGCAGTACTTC
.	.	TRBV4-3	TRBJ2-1	CASSHTASEGETQFF	TGCGCCAGCAGCCATACTGCCTCGGAGGGAGAGACCCAGTTCTTC
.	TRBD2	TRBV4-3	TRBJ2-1	CASSQNLAVDEQFF	TGCGCCAGCAGCCAAAACCTAGCGGTGGATGAGCAGTTCTTC
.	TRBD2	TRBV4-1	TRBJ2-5	CASSNAYLAGEETQYF	TGCGCCAGCAGCAACGCCTATCTAGCGGGGGAAGAGACCCAGTACTTC
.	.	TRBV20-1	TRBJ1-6	CSAPRPADNSPLHF	TGCAGTGCCCCGAGACCAGCAGATAATTCACCCCTCCACTTT